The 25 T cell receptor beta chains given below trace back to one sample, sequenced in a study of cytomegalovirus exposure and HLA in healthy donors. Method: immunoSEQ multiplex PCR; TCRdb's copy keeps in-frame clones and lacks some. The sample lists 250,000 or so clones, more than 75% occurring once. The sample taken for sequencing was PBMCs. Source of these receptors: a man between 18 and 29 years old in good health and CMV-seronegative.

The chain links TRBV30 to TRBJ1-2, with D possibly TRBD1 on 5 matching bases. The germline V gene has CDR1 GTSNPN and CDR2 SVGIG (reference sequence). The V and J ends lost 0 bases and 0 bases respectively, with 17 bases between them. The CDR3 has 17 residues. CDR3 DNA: TGTGCCTGGAGTGTACGGGGGGGAGCCCCACCTAACTATGGCTACACCTTC. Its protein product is CAWSVRGGAPPNYGYTF.

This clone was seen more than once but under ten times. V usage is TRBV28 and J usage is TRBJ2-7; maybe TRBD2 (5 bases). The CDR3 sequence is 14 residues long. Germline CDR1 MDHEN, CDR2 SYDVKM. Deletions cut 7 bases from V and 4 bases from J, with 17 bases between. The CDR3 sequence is CASTLGSRGYEQYF. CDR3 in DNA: TGTGCCAGCACCCTTGGGTCTAGAGGGTACGAGCAGTACTTC.

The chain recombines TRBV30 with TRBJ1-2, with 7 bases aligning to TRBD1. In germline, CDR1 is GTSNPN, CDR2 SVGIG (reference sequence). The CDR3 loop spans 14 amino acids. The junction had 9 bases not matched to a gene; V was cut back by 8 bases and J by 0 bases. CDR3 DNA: TGTGCCCGACACCGGGACAGTACTAACTATGGCTACACCTTC. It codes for CARHRDSTNYGYTF.

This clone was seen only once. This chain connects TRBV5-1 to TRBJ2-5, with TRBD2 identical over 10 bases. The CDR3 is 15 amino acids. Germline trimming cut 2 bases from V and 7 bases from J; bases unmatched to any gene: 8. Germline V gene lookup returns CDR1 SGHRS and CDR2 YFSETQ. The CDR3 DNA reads TGCGCCAGCAGCTTCTTGAGCGGGAGGGCCGTGACCCAGTACTTC. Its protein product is CASSFLSGRAVTQYF.

In DNA, the CDR3 is TGTGCCAGCAGTGAAGGGATCCCCGGGGAGACCCAGTACTTC. Its protein product is CASSEGIPGETQYF. The chain is built from TRBV6-1 and TRBJ2-5, with D unresolved. The V and J ends lost 1 base and 5 bases respectively, with 11 bases between them. Germline CDR1 reads MNHNS; CDR2 reads SASEGT. The CDR3 loop spans 14 amino acids.

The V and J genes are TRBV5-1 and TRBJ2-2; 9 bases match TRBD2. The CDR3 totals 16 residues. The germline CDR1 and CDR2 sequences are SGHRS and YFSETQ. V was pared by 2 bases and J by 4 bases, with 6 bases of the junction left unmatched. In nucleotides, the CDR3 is TGCGCCAGCAGCTTAAGTAGCGGGGGCGTCACCGGGGAGCTGTTTTTT. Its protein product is CASSLSSGGVTGELFF.

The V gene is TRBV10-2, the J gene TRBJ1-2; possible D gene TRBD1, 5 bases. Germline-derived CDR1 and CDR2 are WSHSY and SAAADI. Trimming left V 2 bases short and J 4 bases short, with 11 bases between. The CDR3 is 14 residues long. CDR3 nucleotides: TGCGCCAGCAGTGAGGGGCAGGGTGTCTATGGCTACACCTTC. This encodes CASSEGQGVYGYTF.

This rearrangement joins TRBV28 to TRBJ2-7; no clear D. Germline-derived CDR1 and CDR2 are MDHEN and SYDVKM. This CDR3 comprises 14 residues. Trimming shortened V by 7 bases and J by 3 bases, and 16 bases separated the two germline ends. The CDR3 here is CASTPPGNFYEQYF. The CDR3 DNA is TGTGCCAGCACCCCACCAGGAAATTTCTACGAGCAGTACTTC.

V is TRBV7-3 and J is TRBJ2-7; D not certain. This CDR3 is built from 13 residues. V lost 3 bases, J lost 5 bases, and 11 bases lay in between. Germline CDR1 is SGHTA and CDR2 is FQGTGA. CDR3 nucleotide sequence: TGTGCCAGCAGCTTTGACTCATTGGACGAGCAGTACTTC. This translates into CASSFDSLDEQYF.

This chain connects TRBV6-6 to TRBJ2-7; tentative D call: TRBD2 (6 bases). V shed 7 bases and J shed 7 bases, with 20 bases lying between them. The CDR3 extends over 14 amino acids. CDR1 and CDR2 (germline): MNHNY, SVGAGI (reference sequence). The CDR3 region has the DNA TGTGCCAGCAATCTGGAGGGGTCCCTTTTGGAGCAGTACTTC. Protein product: CASNLEGSLLEQYF.

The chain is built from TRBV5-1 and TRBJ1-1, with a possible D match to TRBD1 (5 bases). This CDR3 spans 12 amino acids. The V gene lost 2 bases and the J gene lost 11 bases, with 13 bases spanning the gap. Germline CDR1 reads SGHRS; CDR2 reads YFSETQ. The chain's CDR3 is CASSFGQGAAFF. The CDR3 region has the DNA TGCGCCAGCAGCTTTGGGCAGGGTGCGGCTTTCTTT.

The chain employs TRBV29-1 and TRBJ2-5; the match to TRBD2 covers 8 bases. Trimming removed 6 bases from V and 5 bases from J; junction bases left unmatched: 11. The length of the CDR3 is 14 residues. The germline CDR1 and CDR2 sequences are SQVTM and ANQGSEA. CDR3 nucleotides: TGCAGCGTGGGGCCGGGACTAGTTGATGAGACCCAGTACTTC. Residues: CSVGPGLVDETQYF.

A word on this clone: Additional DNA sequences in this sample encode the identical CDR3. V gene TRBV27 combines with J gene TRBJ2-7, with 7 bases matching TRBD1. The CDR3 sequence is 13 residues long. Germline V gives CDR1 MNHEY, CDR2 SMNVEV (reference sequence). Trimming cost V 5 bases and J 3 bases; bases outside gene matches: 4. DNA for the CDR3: TGTGCCAGCAGTCTAGGGACAGACTACGAGCAGTACTTC. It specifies CASSLGTDYEQYF.

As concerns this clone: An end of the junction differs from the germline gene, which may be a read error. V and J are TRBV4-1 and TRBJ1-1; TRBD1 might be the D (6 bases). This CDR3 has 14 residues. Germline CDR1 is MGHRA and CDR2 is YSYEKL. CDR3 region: CASSQVSVGAPINF. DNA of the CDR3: TGCGCCAGCAGCCAAGTAAGCGTGGGGGCGCCCATTAACTTT.

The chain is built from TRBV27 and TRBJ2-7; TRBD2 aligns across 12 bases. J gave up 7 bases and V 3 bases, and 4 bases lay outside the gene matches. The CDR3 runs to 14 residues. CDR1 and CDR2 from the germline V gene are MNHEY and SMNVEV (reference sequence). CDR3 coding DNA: TGTGCCAGCAGTTTCCTAGCGGGGGGGCATGAGCAGTACTTC. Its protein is CASSFLAGGHEQYF.

In nucleotides, the CDR3 is TGCGCCAGCAGCTTCGAGGGGGCAGGAGAGACCCAGTACTTC. Its translation is CASSFEGAGETQYF. J is TRBJ2-5 and V is TRBV5-1, with 7 bases aligning to TRBD1. Germline lookup yields CDR1 SGHRS and CDR2 YFSETQ. V lost 2 bases and J lost 4; bases outside the gene matches: 5. CDR3 length equals 14 residues.

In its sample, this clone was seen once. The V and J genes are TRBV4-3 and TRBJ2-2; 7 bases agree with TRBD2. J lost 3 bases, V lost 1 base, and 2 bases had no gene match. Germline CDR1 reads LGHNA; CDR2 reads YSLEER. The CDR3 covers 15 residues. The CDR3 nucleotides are TGCGCCAGCAGCCAAGGGGAGGGGTACACCGGGGAGCTGTTTTTT. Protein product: CASSQGEGYTGELFF.

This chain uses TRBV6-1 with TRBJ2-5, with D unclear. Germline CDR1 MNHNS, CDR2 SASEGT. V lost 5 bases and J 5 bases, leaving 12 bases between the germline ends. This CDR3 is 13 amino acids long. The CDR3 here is CASSSSVRETQYF. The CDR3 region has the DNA TGTGCCAGCAGTTCATCGGTACGGGAGACCCAGTACTTC.

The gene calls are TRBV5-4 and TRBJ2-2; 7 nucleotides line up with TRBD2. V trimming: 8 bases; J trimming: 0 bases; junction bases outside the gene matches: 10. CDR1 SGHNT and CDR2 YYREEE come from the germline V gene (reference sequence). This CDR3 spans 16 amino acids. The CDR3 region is CASTNLAAANTGELFF. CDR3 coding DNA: TGTGCCAGTACAAACCTAGCGGCCGCGAACACCGGGGAGCTGTTTTTT.

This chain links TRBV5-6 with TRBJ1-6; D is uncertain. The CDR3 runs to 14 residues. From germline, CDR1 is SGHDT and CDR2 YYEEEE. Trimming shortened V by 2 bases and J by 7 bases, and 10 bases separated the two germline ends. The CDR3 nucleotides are TGTGCCAGCAGCTTCGAGGGTTTCAATTCACCCCTCCACTTT. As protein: CASSFEGFNSPLHF. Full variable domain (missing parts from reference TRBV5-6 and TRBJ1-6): DAGVTQSPTHLIKTRGQQVTLRCSPKSGHDTVSWYQQALGQGPQFIFQYYEEEERQRGNFPDRFSGHQFPNYSSELNVNALLLGDSALYLCASSFEGFNSPLHFGNGTRLTVT.

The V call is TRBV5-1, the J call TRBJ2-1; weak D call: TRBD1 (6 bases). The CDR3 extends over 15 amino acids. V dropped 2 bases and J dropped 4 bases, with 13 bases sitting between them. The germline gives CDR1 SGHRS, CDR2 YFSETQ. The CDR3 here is CASSLEGEIYNEQFF. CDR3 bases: TGCGCCAGCAGCTTAGAGGGGGAGATTTACAATGAGCAGTTCTTC.

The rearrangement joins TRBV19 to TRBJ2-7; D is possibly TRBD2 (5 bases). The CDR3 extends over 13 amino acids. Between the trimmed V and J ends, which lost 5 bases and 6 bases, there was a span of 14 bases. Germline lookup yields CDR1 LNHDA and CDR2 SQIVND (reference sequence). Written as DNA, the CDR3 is TGTGCCAGTAGTGACGAGACTACAACCGAGCAGTACTTC. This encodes CASSDETTTEQYF.

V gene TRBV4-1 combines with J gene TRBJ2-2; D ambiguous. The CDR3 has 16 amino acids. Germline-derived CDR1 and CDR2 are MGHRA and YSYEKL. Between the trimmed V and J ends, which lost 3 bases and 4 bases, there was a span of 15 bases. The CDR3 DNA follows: TGCGCCAGCAGCCAGCGGCTCCACCAATCCACCGGGGAGCTGTTTTTT. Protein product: CASSQRLHQSTGELFF.

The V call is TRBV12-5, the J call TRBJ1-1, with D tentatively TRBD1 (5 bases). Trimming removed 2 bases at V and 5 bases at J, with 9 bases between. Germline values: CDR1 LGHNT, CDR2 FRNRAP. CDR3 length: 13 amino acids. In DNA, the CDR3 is TGTGCTAGTGGTTTGCAGGGCGGAACTGAAGCTTTCTTT. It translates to CASGLQGGTEAFF.

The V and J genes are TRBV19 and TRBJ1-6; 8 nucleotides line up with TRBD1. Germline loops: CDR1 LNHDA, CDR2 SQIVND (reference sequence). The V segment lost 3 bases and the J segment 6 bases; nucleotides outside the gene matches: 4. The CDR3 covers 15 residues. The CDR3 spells CASSIYGQGNSPLHF. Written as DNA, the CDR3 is TGTGCCAGTAGTATTTATGGACAGGGTAATTCACCCCTCCACTTT.